The 15 T cell receptor beta chains in this list originate from one sample, sequenced in a study of regulatory T cells in long-lasting Graves disease. The time point was: newly diagnosed GD, antithyroid drugs for less than 3 months. The TCR library used RNA extracted from PBMCs. Assembly of TCR beta libraries relied on iRepertoire HTBI primers together with Arm-PCR of CDR3 regions. MiXCR was run by TCRdb on the multiplex PCR reads, yielding one entry per CDR3 protein. Of roughly 420,000 distinct CDR3 sequences listed, less than 20% are singletons. These same data were also listed under a study on T cells in Graves' hyperthyroidism and ophthalmopathy.

Sequences were derived from peripheral blood mononuclear cells (PBMCs), sampled at new diagnosis, from a patient treated with antithyroid drugs. These receptors came from a young woman with Graves disease.

In its sample, this clonotype was seen many times. The rearrangement uses TRBV10-3 and TRBJ2-7; 9 nucleotides agree with TRBD1. The CDR3 totals 13 residues. Germline CDR1 and CDR2: ENHRY and SYGVKD. Losses at the gene ends were 4 bases for V and 6 bases for J; bases not matched to a gene: 4. The CDR3 protein is CAISGTGESEQYF. In DNA form, the CDR3 reads TGTGCCATCAGTGGGACAGGGGAGAGCGAGCAGTACTTC.

Turning to this clonotype: This likely traces to a read error, being one base from a far larger clone. The V gene is TRBV7-2, the J gene TRBJ2-3; 7 bases agree with TRBD2. The J call may be faulty, since TRBJ2-5 better matches the DNA end. Germline V gives CDR1 SGHTA, CDR2 FQGNSA. The CDR3 contains 15 residues. The DNA for the CDR3 is TGTGCCAGCAGACAGTTTCATGGGGGGAGGGGGACCCAGTACTTC. It specifies CASRQFHGGRGTQYF.

This clonotype was counted ten times or more. The CDR3 reads CASSPSDRGDNQPQHF. CDR3 coding DNA: TGTGCCAGCTCACCTTCGGACAGGGGGGACAATCAGCCCCAGCATTTT. The chain links TRBV18 to TRBJ1-5, with 10 bases matching TRBD1. V trimming: 3 bases; J trimming: 3 bases; junction bases outside the gene matches: 5. The CDR3 sequence is 16 residues long. The germline V gene encodes CDR1 KGHSH and CDR2 LQKENI. The full variable domain, in which reference TRBV18 and TRBJ1-5 provide the parts outside the CDR3, is NAGVMQNPRHLVRRRGQEARLRCSPMKGHSHVYWYRQLPEEGLKFMVYLQKENIIDESGMPKERFSAEFPKEGPSILRIQQVVRGDSAAYFCASSPSDRGDNQPQHFGDGTRLSIL.

This clonotype was seen ten or more times. The chain has TRBV19 and TRBJ2-1; 14 bases align to TRBD2. The length of the CDR3 is 18 residues. Germline V gives CDR1 LNHDA, CDR2 SQIVND (reference sequence). The junction had 19 bases not matched to a gene; V was cut back by 9 bases and J by 9 bases. The CDR3 DNA sequence: TGTGCCAGCTTAGCGTGGGGACTAGCGGGAGAGGGACTAGGTGAGCAGTTCTTC. This translates into CASLAWGLAGEGLGEQFF.

This clonotype was counted a few times. This chain uses TRBV12-3 or TRBV12-4 with TRBJ2-1; the match to TRBD2 covers 7 bases. Losses at the gene ends were 5 bases for V and 1 base for J; bases not matched to a gene: 20. The CDR3 is 20 amino acids. CDR3 amino acids: CASSPSAGTTKTDSYNEQFF. The CDR3 DNA reads TGTGCCAGCAGTCCCTCGGCCGGGACTACTAAAACCGATTCCTACAATGAGCAGTTCTTC.

This clonotype was seen a few times. V gene TRBV15 combines with J gene TRBJ2-3, with a tentative D call TRBD2 (5 bases). V was trimmed by 0 bases and J by 0 bases, leaving 13 bases between them. Germline loops: CDR1 LNHNV, CDR2 YYDKDF (reference sequence). The CDR3 has 17 residues. The chain's CDR3 is CATSRDLYWTSTDTQYF. CDR3 bases: TGTGCCACCAGCAGAGATCTCTACTGGACTAGCACAGATACGCAGTATTTT.

This chain links TRBV5-6 with TRBJ1-5, with a weak D call TRBD1 (6 bases). Germline lookup yields CDR1 SGHDT and CDR2 YYEEEE. V lost 4 bases and J lost 9, with 14 bases in between. CDR3 length: 13 residues. CDR3 sequence: CASSRGGKRPQHF. The DNA for the CDR3 is TGTGCCAGCAGCCGAGGGGGAAAGAGGCCCCAGCATTTT.

This clonotype was found many times. The rearrangement links TRBV20-1 to TRBJ2-2, with 8 bases identical to TRBD2. This CDR3 has 17 residues. Per the germline V gene, CDR1 is DFQATT and CDR2 is SNEGSKA (reference sequence). The V and J ends lost 0 bases and 6 bases, in that order; junction bases with no gene match: 12. In nucleotides, the CDR3 is TGCAGTGCTAGAGATCTCGGGGGGGCAGTTAACGCCGGGGAGCTGTTTTTT. This gives the protein CSARDLGGAVNAGELFF.

This clonotype was seen at least ten times. The CDR3 is CASSGLAGLTDTQYF. DNA of the CDR3: TGTGCCAGCAGCGGTCTAGCGGGACTCACAGATACGCAGTATTTT. The V and J genes are TRBV2 and TRBJ2-3; 9 bases agree with TRBD2. CDR3 size: 15 residues. Germline V gene sequence: CDR1 SNHLY, CDR2 FYNNEI. V shed 6 bases, J shed 2 bases, and the junction held 6 bases outside the gene matches.

This clonotype was counted many times. The chain recombines TRBV30 with TRBJ1-2; no firm D call. With 5 bases removed from V and 4 bases from J, the gap between germline ends came to 11 bases. Germline assignment: CDR1 GTSNPN and CDR2 SVGIG (reference sequence). CDR3 length equals 12 residues. The DNA for the CDR3 is TGTGCCTGGGTTAGGGTGGGCTATGGCTACACCTTC. It codes for CAWVRVGYGYTF. Combining the CDR3 with reference TRBV30 and TRBJ1-2 gives the whole variable domain SQTIHQWPATLVQPVGSPLSLECTVEGTSNPNLYWYRQAAGRGLQLLFYSVGIGQISSEVPQNLSASRPQDRQFILSSKKLLLSDSGFYLCAWVRVGYGYTFGSGTRLTVV.

This clonotype was counted at least ten times. V is TRBV11-2 and J is TRBJ2-2; 8 bases are a match to TRBD1. J was trimmed by 5 bases and V by 5 bases; bases with no gene match: 4. Germline CDR1 reads SGHAT; CDR2 reads FQNNGV. There are 14 residues in the CDR3. The chain's CDR3 is CASSVRTGTGELFF. The CDR3 region has the DNA TGTGCCAGCAGCGTACGGACAGGGACCGGGGAGCTGTTTTTT.

This clonotype was recorded at least ten times. The chain carries TRBV3-1 and TRBJ2-1, with D unclear. CDR1 is LGHDT, CDR2 YNNKEL, per germline (reference sequence). The germline V and J ends were trimmed by 4 bases and 7 bases, with 17 bases remaining between them. The CDR3 loop spans 15 amino acids. The CDR3 DNA follows: TGTGCCAGCAGCCTGAGTGTGGGCAGGCGTAATGAGCAGTTCTTC. Its protein is CASSLSVGRRNEQFF.

This clonotype was detected ten times or more. This chain links TRBV20-1 with TRBJ1-5; 8 bases fit TRBD1. Germline-derived CDR1 and CDR2 are DFQATT and SNEGSKA (reference sequence). This CDR3 has 15 residues. V lost 6 bases to trimming and J lost 1 base; unmatched junction nucleotides: 8. The CDR3 protein is CSAPRTGSSNQPQHF. CDR3 DNA: TGCAGTGCCCCCCGGACAGGGAGCAGCAATCAGCCCCAGCATTTT.

This clonotype has at least ten counts. This rearrangement joins TRBV28 to TRBJ2-3, with D perhaps TRBD1 or TRBD2 (6 bases each). Trimming stripped 3 bases from V and 0 bases from J, with 13 bases between. Looked up from germline, CDR1 is MDHEN and CDR2 is SYDVKM. The CDR3 runs 16 residues. CDR3 DNA: TGTGCCAGCAGTTTTGAAGGGGGGCCTAGCACAGATACGCAGTATTTT. Translated, it gives CASSFEGGPSTDTQYF.

Many counts were recorded for this clonotype. V is TRBV12-3 or TRBV12-4 and J is TRBJ2-7; a possible D gene is TRBD1 (6 bases). The CDR3 sequence is 13 residues long. The V end was cut by 3 bases, the J end by 5 bases, with 11 bases between. The CDR3 coding sequence is TGTGCCAGCAGTTTTTCCAGGGGCGACGAGCAGTACTTC. It codes for CASSFSRGDEQYF.